The 17 T cell receptor beta chains below were found in one sample sequenced in a study of regulatory T cells. Overall study results and limits: Hydrophobic residues at CDR3 positions 6 and 7 were enriched in conventional CD4+ T cells of CD3G-deficient patients.

Primers: 52 TRBV forward and 13 TRBJ reverse. Here immunoSEQ multiplex PCR was the method, and the copy in TCRdb shows in-frame clones only, minus some. This sample has about 35,000 clones; 89% occur once, and the top ten carry more than 2%. These receptors are not linked to any known antigen. Source material: conventional CD4+ T cells sorted from blood. These receptors were collected from a person aged 18 to 35 with CD3G deficiency.

J is TRBJ1-2 and V is TRBV19, with a tentative D call TRBD1 (5 bases). V was pared by 7 bases and J by 4 bases, with 16 bases between. Germline V CDR1 and CDR2: LNHDA, SQIVND (reference sequence). The CDR3 extends over 14 amino acids. The CDR3 DNA sequence: TGTGCCAGTAAACGCACGGGGCAGAGCTATGGCTACACCTTC. Translated: CASKRTGQSYGYTF.

The chain recombines TRBV3-1 (or the pseudogene TRBV3-2) with TRBJ1-6; D call uncertain. CDR3 length: 9 amino acids. Germline values: CDR1 LGHDT, CDR2 YNNKEL (reference sequence). Trimming pared 6 bases from V and 13 bases from J, leaving 4 bases between. DNA of the CDR3: TGTGCCAGCAGTCCGCCCCTCCACTTT. This sequence encodes CASSPPLHF.

The rearrangement joins TRBV18 to TRBJ2-7; tentative D call: TRBD1 (6 bases). Trimming pared 3 bases from V and 1 base from J, leaving 10 bases between. Germline V gene data show CDR1 as KGHSH and CDR2 as LQKENI. This CDR3 region has 14 residues. As DNA, the CDR3 is TGTGCCAGCTCACCCTCCAGGGGTTCCTACGAGCAGTACTTC. This sequence encodes CASSPSRGSYEQYF.

The rearrangement uses TRBV28 and TRBJ2-3; D gene unclear. V gave up 2 bases and J gave up 6 bases, with 9 bases separating them. The CDR3 is 13 residues long. CDR1 and CDR2 from the germline V gene are MDHEN and SYDVKM. The CDR3 coding sequence is TGTGCCAGCAGTTTAACAGTCCGGGATACGCAGTATTTT. It is translated as CASSLTVRDTQYF.

The chain recombines TRBV6-1 with TRBJ2-7, with TRBD2 matching over 7 bases. Germline CDR1 reads MNHNS; CDR2 reads SASEGT. This CDR3 is built from 14 residues. Trimming removed 8 bases from V and 7 bases from J; junction bases left unmatched: 14. This CDR3 is CASGRLALSGEQYF. In DNA, the CDR3 is TGTGCCAGCGGAAGACTAGCACTTTCCGGGGAGCAGTACTTC.

V and J are TRBV6-1 and TRBJ2-6; no clear D. Per germline, CDR1 MNHNS and CDR2 SASEGT. The CDR3 totals 13 residues. Trimming pared 3 bases from V and 13 bases from J, leaving 13 bases between. The CDR3 sequence is CASSDSAAWVLTF. DNA of the CDR3: TGTGCCAGCAGTGATTCGGCTGCCTGGGTCCTGACTTTC.

This chain uses TRBV10-3 with TRBJ2-7; the D gene is possibly TRBD1 (5 bases). V was trimmed by 3 bases and J by 6 bases, leaving 12 bases between them. CDR1 and CDR2 from the germline V gene are ENHRY and SYGVKD. This CDR3 has 13 amino acids. The DNA for the CDR3 is TGTGCCATCAGTGAAAGGGAAAGGGGCGAGCAGTACTTC. Its protein is CAISERERGEQYF.

The V and J genes are TRBV11-2 and TRBJ2-7; TRBD2 agrees at 10 bases. The J segment lost 3 bases and the V segment lost 5 bases, leaving 4 bases of the junction unmatched. This CDR3 is 14 amino acids long. Germline V gives CDR1 SGHAT, CDR2 FQNNGV. The CDR3 DNA reads as TGTGCCAGCAGCCCGTGGACTAGCGGCTACGAGCAGTACTTC. This codes for CASSPWTSGYEQYF.

This chain links TRBV5-1 with TRBJ2-5; a possible D gene is TRBD1 (6 bases). The J call may not be correct, given that the DNA end is closer to TRBJ2-7. CDR3 length: 12 amino acids. CDR1 is SGHRS and CDR2 is YFSETQ in the germline V gene. The CDR3 here is CASSRTGYEQYF. The CDR3 DNA is TGCGCCAGCAGCCGAACAGGGTACGAGCAGTACTTC.

The chain joins TRBV11-2 to TRBJ1-2, with D possibly matching TRBD1 (5 bases). V shed 1 base and J shed 6 bases, with 12 bases lying between them. Germline CDR1 reads SGHAT; CDR2 reads FQNNGV. The CDR3 loop spans 14 amino acids. The chain's CDR3 is CASSLGPGVDGYTF. The DNA for the CDR3 is TGTGCCAGCAGCTTAGGTCCGGGGGTAGATGGCTACACCTTC.

To note about this clone: Within the sample, other DNA sequences also encode this same CDR3. This rearrangement joins TRBV10-3 to TRBJ2-3; TRBD1 is a possible D gene (5 bases). The CDR3 runs to 13 residues. Trimming took off 3 bases at V and 1 base at J, with 5 bases between the two ends. The germline V gene has CDR1 ENHRY and CDR2 SYGVKD. Written as DNA, the CDR3 is TGTGCCATCAGTGACAGGGGCACAGATACGCAGTATTTT. Amino acids: CAISDRGTDTQYF.

This chain joins TRBV28 and TRBJ1-1, with D tentatively TRBD1 (5 bases). Germline-derived CDR1 and CDR2 are MDHEN and SYDVKM. The V end lost 5 bases, the J end lost 0 bases, and 10 bases lay between the germline ends. The CDR3 loop spans 14 amino acids. This CDR3 is CASSPGTVNTEAFF. CDR3 nucleotide sequence: TGTGCCAGCAGTCCCGGGACGGTGAACACTGAAGCTTTCTTT.

The sample holds one count of this clone. The rearrangement joins TRBV10-3 to TRBJ2-7, with TRBD1 matching over 7 bases. The ends lost 6 bases at V and 6 bases at J; junction bases unmatched: 5. Germline V gene lookup returns CDR1 ENHRY and CDR2 SYGVKD. This CDR3 is 12 amino acids long. The CDR3 protein is CAISTGASEQYF. The DNA of the CDR3 is TGTGCCATCAGCACAGGGGCAAGCGAGCAGTACTTC.

This chain links TRBV5-1 with TRBJ2-3, with TRBD2 identical over 8 bases. The CDR3 totals 15 residues. J was trimmed by 6 bases and V by 0 bases; bases with no gene match: 6. CDR1 is SGHRS, CDR2 YFSETQ, per germline. CDR3 nucleotides: TGCGCCAGCAGCTTGGGACGGGGGGGCGCGGATACGCAGTATTTT. Protein sequence: CASSLGRGGADTQYF.

This sequence joins TRBV19 and TRBJ2-2; TRBD1 or TRBD2 may be the D gene (6 bases each). The V gene lost 5 bases and the J gene lost 6 bases, with 19 bases spanning the gap. Looked up from germline, CDR1 is LNHDA and CDR2 is SQIVND (reference sequence). The CDR3 has 16 amino acids. The CDR3 spells CASSPRRGRLPGELFF. For the CDR3, the DNA is TGTGCCAGTAGTCCCCGCCGGGGGCGATTACCCGGGGAGCTGTTTTTT.

The V gene is TRBV7-8, the J gene TRBJ2-7, with TRBD2 identical over 7 bases. The CDR3 has 13 amino acids. V lost 0 bases, J lost 8 bases, and 4 bases stayed unmatched. The germline CDR1 and CDR2 sequences are SGHVS and FQNEAQ. The CDR3 loop is CASSLAGGAQQYF. In DNA form, the CDR3 reads TGTGCCAGCAGCTTAGCGGGAGGGGCGCAGCAGTACTTC. Variable domain in full (rest from reference TRBV7-8 and TRBJ2-7): GAGVSQSPRYKVAKRGQDVALRCDPISGHVSLFWYQQALGQGPEFLTYFQNEAQLDKSGLPSDRFFAERPEGSVSTLKIQRTQQEDSAVYLCASSLAGGAQQYFGPGTRLTVT.

The chain uses TRBV7-9 and TRBJ2-1; D is possibly TRBD2 (6 bases). There are 13 residues in the CDR3. V was shortened by 3 bases and J by 10 bases, with 13 bases between the two germline ends. Germline V gives CDR1 SEHNR, CDR2 FQNEAQ (reference sequence). CDR3 DNA: TGTGCCAGCAGCTTCGGCGGGGTTACCGAGCAGTTCTTC. Translated: CASSFGGVTEQFF. The variable domain in full, with the rest retrieved from reference TRBV7-9 and TRBJ2-1, is DTGVSQNPRHKITKRGQNVTFRCDPISEHNRLYWYRQTLGQGPEFLTYFQNEAQLEKSRLLSDRFSAERPKGSFSTLEIQRTEQGDSAMYLCASSFGGVTEQFFGPGTRLTVL.